This T cell receptor beta chain was observed in a study of cytomegalovirus exposure and HLA in healthy donors (TCRdb year 2017). Context from the whole study: According to an earlier analysis of 550 to 750 of the donors, about 179 million T cells yielded 90 million to 130 million unique TCR beta sequences and 250 to 350 Gb of sequence data. The genetic ancestry cluster associated with self-reported Caucasian donors included over 80% of the 398 genotyped donors. Typing coverage varied by locus: about 629-640 donors for A, B, C, DRB1 and DQB1; 500 to 550 for DQA1; 600 to 610 for DPA1; around 490 for DPB1. Donor age, sex, ethnicity and CMV serostatus were compiled together with the repertoire data. Every repertoire in the discovery cohort had been generated on one and the same sequencing platform. To predict cytomegalovirus infection status, the study combined high-throughput TCR immunosequencing, statistical association of individual TCRs with disease status, and machine learning. The study aimed to test whether cataloging public T cell receptors could reveal signatures of past pathogen exposure. Among roughly 400 genotyped donors of the cohort, an average of approximately 250,000 unique TCR beta nucleotide sequences were sequenced per donor, roughly a sixth of them non-productive. A later analysis re-analyzed previously published TCR beta repertoires from about 730 donors and added high-resolution HLA genotyping to study TCR occurrence patterns. An earlier analysis of 450 to 750 of the donors used high-throughput TCR beta sequencing to judge whether each TCR beta V gene segment behaved as functional or pseudogenic. In addition to the first cohort of several hundred subjects, a separate validation cohort of approximately 120 different subjects was used. An early release covering about 600 HLA-typed donors comprised approximately 290 gigabases of sequencing data and around 86 million unique TCR sequences. A later genetic analysis used genome-wide SNP genotypes for about 60% of the roughly 700 donors, treating that subset as a discovery cohort. The T cell repertoires of under 700 subjects were profiled by immunosequencing and related to cytomegalovirus serostatus. Rather than using new phenotypic data, the later analysis identified candidate immune exposures from TCR beta sequences and from how often those sequences occurred across donors. Several DR-DQ haplotypes were handled as single units for association and clustering, since linkage in the cohort was strong. Class I and class II HLA loci were covered by the typing at four-digit resolution.

The receptor library was made with the immunoSEQ multiplex PCR assay. A mixture of 60 forward primers for TCR Vbeta segments and 13 reverse primers for TCR Jbeta segments was used in the multiplex PCR. The CDR3 region of rearranged TCR beta genes was amplified from genomic DNA with a multiplex PCR assay. The Illumina HiSeq System was used to sequence the amplified TCR beta libraries as 87-base-pair reads. The source study handled its data this way. In a later analysis, tens of millions of unique TCR beta chains were counted across the approximately 640 repertoires, and approximately 11 million of these chains were shared by at least two donors. To remove PCR and sequencing errors, raw reads were error-corrected and collapsed into unique sequences using a nearest-neighbor algorithm that merged closely related sequences. V, D and J gene segments were assigned by aligning CDR3 sequences to IMGT reference sequences. For a sequence to be retained, a match of at least six nucleotides to both a V gene segment and a J gene segment was required. Rearrangements were called productive when the CDR3 lacked stop codons and stayed in frame with V and J; all others were non-productive. Following IMGT convention, CDR3 was defined as the stretch from the second conserved V-encoded cysteine to the conserved J-encoded phenylalanine. In an earlier analysis of approximately 590 of the donors, sequences lacking an unambiguous match to a single V gene segment were excluded. In an earlier analysis of approximately 590 of the donors, a V segment was called functional when productive rearrangements were above 56.7%, and segregating when the standard deviation between donors exceeded 5%. A statistical classification framework was developed to diagnose cytomegalovirus status using the catalog of TCR beta chain sequences. V and J gene assignment, in a later analysis, came from comparing TCR nucleotide sequences with IMGT/GENE-DB human TR gene sequences. Using the TCRdist pipeline, a later analysis assigned CDR3 sequences along with most-parsimonious VDJ recombination scenarios. In a later analysis, each TCR beta chain was defined by its CDR3 amino acid sequence together with its V-gene family, and reads lacking a unique V-gene family were excluded. A later analysis removed several hundred highly shared, low-generation-probability nucleotide sequences to deal with suspected cross-contamination and a sequencing artifact. For each public chain, a later analysis derived a clonal expansion index from normalized ranks of inferred template counts within each repertoire. In a later analysis, generation probabilities were computed using a VDJ recombination model fitted to out-of-frame rearrangements, and the results were checked against IGoR. In a later analysis, hypergeometric tests were used to score TCR-TCR, TCR-HLA and TCR-CMV co-occurrence, with a repertoire-size bias correction applied to TCR pairs. To estimate false discovery rates, a later analysis permuted the HLA or CMV assignments 20 times. In a later analysis, co-occurring TCRs were grouped using DBSCAN, with TCRdist sequence similarity added in when clustering inside HLA-allele-positive subsets. Co-occurrence clustering excluded repertoires with fewer than 30,000 or more than 120,000 public chains, plus five with anomalous nucleotide sharing. The clones in this table, taken by TCRdb from immuneACCESS, are in-frame only. Not every clone is retained; where verified, under half of the shortfall comes from an unresolved V gene, and the cause of the rest is unknown. V and J calls and clone size are as listed in that table; D and trimming were resolved from the DNA. A total of approximately 100,000 clones appear in this sample, about 80% of them only once. The ten largest make up about 5.2% of the sample.

The cohort comprised some 680 healthy bone marrow donors. All cohort members were sampled while nominally healthy, although unrecorded immune exposures were likely present. The donor was CMV seropositive and belonged to the group of more than 250 seropositive cohort members. A peripheral blood sample was collected from each donor, and TCR beta sequencing was performed on peripheral blood mononuclear cells. The Qiagen DNeasy Blood Extraction Kit was used to extract genomic DNA from the blood cell samples. The research as a whole found: Compared with equally common non-associated chains, HLA-associated TCR beta chains in a later analysis were more clonally expanded and had lower generation probabilities. In an earlier analysis of 587 of the donors, most TCR beta V segments appeared in productive rearrangements about 90% or about 30% of the time, broadly matching IMGT annotations. Assigning TCR associations to individual alleles was difficult when HLA alleles, especially DR and DQ, strongly co-occurred. Some IMGT-functional V segments, including TRBV6-2 and TRBV6-3, could not be told apart with the 87-base-pair reads, so those segments were excluded. A further reported finding was that TCR beta sequences accurately predicted the HLA-A and HLA-B alleles for most subjects in the first cohort. In a later analysis, several top co-occurrence clusters were reported to appear linked to parvovirus B19, influenza, CMV and Epstein-Barr virus. The presence/absence analyses assumed that sequencing depth was roughly uniform across donors, and that assumption may not be true. A later genetic analysis reported fewer N-insertions in productive TCRs among donors in an Asian-associated ancestry cluster than the roughly 650-donor mean. Most CMV-associated TCR beta chains appeared to be HLA-restricted in a later analysis, and the HLA associations seemed to be driven largely by CMV exposure. Because HLA typing was unavailable for some donors at each locus, only the typed subset was used in association tests. Immune exposure information for the cohort was limited to CMV serostatus. A group of highly shared sequence variants was considered likely to be a technical artifact of the sequencing pipeline. In a later analysis, over 15,000 TCR beta sequences were associated with specific HLA alleles at a false discovery rate of 0.05. In the study, 164 TCR beta chains were listed as associated with cytomegalovirus. Across donors, most TCR sequences were observed very rarely, whereas some public TCRs were present in many individuals. Cytomegalovirus status was reported to be diagnosed by the classifier with high specificity and sensitivity in both the original and validation cohorts. An association between a missense DCLRE1C variant and V-gene and J-gene trimming of TCR beta chains was found in a later genetic analysis and replicated in an independent cohort. Only TCR beta chains were sequenced in this cohort, and the absence of alpha or paired-chain data limited detectable features. According to the authors, the approach could potentially be generalized to other disease states and immunological phenotypes. Correlated functional status among segregating V segments might be attributable to linkage disequilibrium, but an unknown experimental factor could not be ruled out. Because counts were too low, seventeen rarely observed V segments, including chromosome 9 orphons, were excluded from the earlier analysis of some 590 of the donors. In vitro tests confirmed that a few of the cytomegalovirus-associated TCR beta chains recognize cytomegalovirus antigens. According to a later analysis, TCR association rates differed among HLA loci, with DRB1 alleles showing the most associated TCRs and HLA-C alleles showing the fewest.

From the cysteine up to the phenylalanine, the CDR3 has a length of 16 residues. Only the CDR3 portion is preserved as DNA: 48 bases, with reading frame beginning at the first base. Taken from the germline V gene, the CDR1 and CDR2 loops are SGHRS and YFSETQ. A distance of 18 bases separates the germline ends of V and J, which lose 4 bases and 2 bases respectively. With respect to this clone: Its antigen target is currently unknown. Base qualities are not at hand, and no much larger clone is one base apart.

This TCR was recovered from a female donor in good health and CMV-seropositive. The sequenced sample consisted of PBMCs. Recombination connected TRBV5-1 to TRBJ1-1; the D gene remains uncertain. The sequenced DNA is TGCGCCAGCAGCCGAGGCCACACTACTCAAAACACTGAAGCTTTCTTT. This yields the protein CASSRGHTTQNTEAFF.